A selection of T cell receptor beta chains follows, all from one sample in a study of T cells after posttransplantation cyclophosphamide. Repertoires were generated with immunoSEQ multiplex PCR, while TCRdb's copy carries only in-frame clones and drops some. The table records about 28,000 clones, more than 80% of them present only once. Material for sequencing was PBMCs. The receptors come from a man between 50 and 59 years old. The CDR3 runs from the conserved cysteine through the conserved F or W. Fields, in order: D gene, J gene, clone size, V gene, CDR3 protein, CDR3 DNA. A D gene is named only where the DNA matches it firmly. Expanded clones get a size class; other rows say once, few or many, or leave the size out.

>NA|TRBJ2-7|NA|TRBV9
CASSLDPRTYEQYF
TGTGCCAGCAGCCTCGACCCGAGGACCTACGAGCAGTACTTC
>TRBD2|TRBJ2-7|NA|TRBV6-6
CASSYLAGVYEQYF
TGTGCCAGCAGTTATCTAGCGGGCGTGTACGAGCAGTACTTC
>NA|TRBJ1-3|NA|TRBV28
CASSAPGQLSGNTIYF
TGTGCCAGCAGTGCCCCCGGACAGCTCTCTGGAAACACCATATATTTT
>TRBD1|TRBJ2-3|NA|TRBV11-2
CASSPRTGEATDTQYF
TGTGCCAGCAGCCCGCGGACAGGGGAAGCCACAGATACGCAGTATTTT
>TRBD1|TRBJ1-6|NA|TRBV12-5
CASGLVLTTGVGSPLHF
TGTGCTAGTGGTTTGGTCCTAACAACAGGGGTAGGCTCACCCCTCCACTTT
>NA|TRBJ1-1|NA|TRBV7-6
CASSLGRGFGTEAFF
TGTGCCAGCAGCTTAGGGAGGGGCTTCGGCACTGAAGCTTTCTTT
>NA|TRBJ2-2|NA|TRBV19
CASSPLGATGELFF
TGTGCCAGTAGTCCCCTTGGGGCCACCGGGGAGCTGTTTTTT
>NA|TRBJ1-1|once|TRBV5-1
CASSLDSYTEAFF
TGCGCCAGCAGCTTGGACAGTTACACTGAAGCTTTCTTT
>NA|TRBJ1-2|NA|TRBV4-1
CASSLTGGKNYGYTF
TGCGCCAGCAGCCTGACAGGAGGAAAAAACTATGGCTACACCTTC
>TRBD1|TRBJ2-6|NA|TRBV5-4
CASGQASSGANVLTF
TGTGCCAGCGGACAGGCCTCTTCTGGGGCCAACGTCCTGACTTTC
>TRBD2|TRBJ2-5|NA|TRBV10-3
CAIRRGLAGGQETQYF
TGTGCCATCAGGAGGGGACTAGCGGGGGGTCAAGAGACCCAGTACTTC
>TRBD1|TRBJ2-3|NA|TRBV18
CASSPPMGQGALNTQYF
TGTGCCAGCTCACCACCGATGGGACAGGGGGCGTTGAATACGCAGTATTTT
>NA|TRBJ2-6|NA|TRBV19
CASRRIGGANVLTF
TGTGCCAGTAGGAGGATCGGAGGGGCCAACGTCCTGACTTTC
>NA|TRBJ1-4|NA|TRBV9
CASSLGKESNEKLFF
TGTGCCAGCAGCTTAGGGAAGGAGAGCAATGAAAAACTGTTTTTT
>TRBD1|TRBJ2-1|NA|TRBV7-2
CASSLGWDREQFF
TGTGCCAGCAGCTTAGGTTGGGACAGGGAGCAGTTCTTC
>TRBD1|TRBJ2-5|NA|TRBV29-1
CSATGGQETQYF
TGCAGCGCGACAGGGGGTCAAGAGACCCAGTACTTC
>TRBD1|TRBJ1-5|few|TRBV6-1
CAALGTGDQPQHF
TGTGCCGCCTTAGGCACAGGGGATCAGCCCCAGCATTTT
>TRBD2|TRBJ2-3|NA|TRBV29-1
CSVATSGRGDTQYF
TGCAGCGTGGCAACAAGCGGGAGGGGGGATACGCAGTATTTT
>NA|TRBJ1-3|NA|TRBV14
CASSQYAISGNTIYF
TGTGCCAGCAGCCAGTATGCGATCTCTGGAAACACCATATATTTT
>TRBD1|TRBJ1-6|once|TRBV28
CASITGEPYSPLHF
TGTGCCAGCATTACAGGGGAACCCTACTCACCCCTCCACTTT
>NA|TRBJ1-5|NA|TRBV30
CAWTGHPGDQPQHF
TGTGCCTGGACGGGACATCCGGGCGATCAGCCCCAGCATTTT
>NA|TRBJ1-4|NA|TRBV7-9
CASSLSYGKGVDEKLFF
TGTGCCAGCAGCTTATCGTACGGGAAGGGGGTTGATGAAAAACTGTTTTTT